This TCR beta chain derives from a study of blood T cell repertoires in COVID-19. For the study at large: Samples representing acute and convalescent COVID-19 were sourced from the United States, Italy and Spain. PBMCs, B-cell-depleted T cells, or T cells were the source of the cDNA or gDNA that made up the material.

Clones were sequenced by immunoSEQ multiplex PCR, and TCRdb holds only the in-frame ones, with some missing. The sample comprises a few hundred thousand clones, around 83% of which are singletons, and 5% to 6% rests with the top ten. Cohort placement rested on clinical history that participants reported themselves. Cohort 3 donors were reported recovered after two negative PCRs, clearance, or symptom resolution. This CDR3 is built from 15 residues. The receptor was isolated from a woman aged 45-59 years who had recovered from COVID-19. The rearrangement links TRBV21-1 to TRBJ1-1. TRBV21-1 is listed as a pseudogene. Sequencing was carried out using PBMCs or T cells enriched from blood (not recorded which). The CDR3 DNA is TGTGCCAGCAGCAAAGTGATCATGGGGGGGACTGAAGCTTTCTTT. Protein sequence: CASSKVIMGGTEAFF.